The 4 T cell receptor beta chains below all came from one sample that was sequenced in a study of blood T cell repertoires in COVID-19. The repertoire was sequenced with immunoSEQ multiplex PCR; TCRdb's copy has only in-frame clones and lacks some. The sample yields approximately 220,000 clones, 70% to 90% seen once. The source material was PBMCs or T cells enriched from blood (not recorded which). These receptors originate from a middle-aged woman with acute COVID-19.

V usage is TRBV4-1 and J usage is TRBJ2-7; the D gene is possibly TRBD1 (6 bases). The germline CDR1 and CDR2 sequences are MGHRA and YSYEKL. This CDR3 spans 16 amino acids. V lost 1 base to trimming and J lost 1 base, with 14 bases between them. The CDR3 loop is CASSQAPAQGSYEQYF. The CDR3 DNA sequence: TGCGCCAGCAGCCAAGCCCCGGCACAGGGATCCTACGAGCAGTACTTC.

The J gene is TRBJ2-1, the V gene TRBV11-3; possibly TRBD1 for D (5 bases). V shed 4 bases and J shed 8 bases, with 12 bases lying between them. CDR3 size: 13 residues. From germline, CDR1 is SGHNT and CDR2 YENEEA. The CDR3 reads CASSSRRGDEQFF. The CDR3 region has the DNA TGTGCCAGCAGCTCTAGAAGGGGTGATGAGCAGTTCTTC.

The chain uses TRBV7-8 and TRBJ2-5, with TRBD2 as a possible D gene (5 bases). The CDR3 has 14 residues. Germline assignment: CDR1 SGHVS and CDR2 FQNEAQ. The germline V and J ends were trimmed by 6 bases and 1 base, with 12 bases remaining between them. CDR3 protein: CASSLGSGQETQYF. DNA for the CDR3: TGTGCCAGCAGTCTGGGGAGCGGCCAAGAGACCCAGTACTTC.

The rearrangement joins TRBV9 to TRBJ2-5; weak D call: TRBD1 (6 bases). Trimming shortened V by 0 bases and J by 4 bases, and 13 bases separated the two germline ends. The germline CDR1 and CDR2 sequences are SGDLS and YYNGEE. CDR3 length equals 15 residues. The CDR3 DNA is TGTGCCAGCAGCGTAGGGGCAGGGGTGGGAGAGACCCAGTACTTC. The encoded protein is CASSVGAGVGETQYF.